One sample yielded the 20 T cell receptor beta chains listed below, sequenced in a study of blood T cell repertoires in COVID-19. This table comes from immunoSEQ multiplex PCR, and its TCRdb copy is limited to in-frame clones, with some not included. Here the sample spans a few hundred thousand clones, 88% being singletons. The sequenced material came from peripheral blood. The receptors here all came from a man older than 75 with acute or convalescent COVID-19.

This rearrangement joins TRBV6-6 to TRBJ2-3, with D possibly being TRBD1 (6 bases). CDR3 size: 15 residues. Germline V lookup: CDR1 MNHNY, CDR2 SVGAGI (reference sequence). V gave up 4 bases and J gave up 6 bases, with 17 bases separating them. CDR3 loop: CASSSSGGRGDTQYF. CDR3 coding DNA: TGTGCCAGCAGTTCAAGTGGGGGCCGCGGGGATACGCAGTATTTT.

The V gene is TRBV4-2, the J gene TRBJ1-4; possible D gene TRBD1, 6 bases. The CDR3 spans 16 residues. V was shortened by 1 base and J by 8 bases, with 17 bases between the two germline ends. The germline V gene encodes CDR1 LGHNA and CDR2 YNFKEQ. The CDR3 spells CASSQATQGGKEKLFF. CDR3 DNA: TGTGCCAGCAGCCAAGCAACACAAGGGGGAAAAGAAAAACTGTTTTTT.

This clone was seen only once. The J gene is TRBJ2-3, the V gene TRBV4-3, with D uncertain. Trimming shortened V by 2 bases and J by 5 bases, and 8 bases separated the two germline ends. The CDR3 is 13 amino acids. Germline values: CDR1 LGHNA, CDR2 YSLEER. The CDR3 here is CASSQPPRDTQYF. CDR3 nucleotide sequence: TGCGCCAGCAGCCAACCTCCGCGAGATACGCAGTATTTT.

V usage is TRBV28 and J usage is TRBJ1-1; 7 bases match TRBD1. Germline CDR1 is MDHEN and CDR2 is SYDVKM. The J segment lost 8 bases and the V segment lost 5 bases, leaving 17 bases of the junction unmatched. This CDR3 region has 16 residues. The CDR3 reads CASSGQAAPRTGEAFF. In nucleotides, the CDR3 is TGTGCCAGCAGTGGACAGGCGGCCCCTAGAACAGGGGAAGCTTTCTTT.

This clone was found once. DNA of the CDR3: TGTGCCAGCAGCTCCGGGGGGGGCTACAATGAGCAGTTCTTC. The encoded protein is CASSSGGGYNEQFF. This chain connects TRBV5-8 to TRBJ2-1; 8 bases match TRBD2. This CDR3 has 14 amino acids. V shed 3 bases, J shed 3 bases, and the junction held 2 bases outside the gene matches. CDR1 and CDR2 (germline): SGHTS, YDEGEE.

This clone has a single count. The chain uses TRBV21-1 and TRBJ2-7; TRBD1, the table's D call, lacks a check against the DNA. TRBV21-1 counts as a pseudogene. CDR3 length equals 15 residues. In DNA, the CDR3 is TGTGCCAGCAGCAAAGCGCTCGGACACCTATACGAGCAGTACTTC. Translation: CASSKALGHLYEQYF.

A word on this clone: Other DNA sequences in this specimen translate into the identical CDR3. The rearrangement links TRBV7-2 to TRBJ1-5, with D unresolved. V lost 3 bases to trimming and J lost 4 bases, with 7 bases between them. The CDR3 is 13 residues long. Germline V CDR1 and CDR2: SGHTA, FQGNSA. This CDR3 is CASSFRSNQPQHF. CDR3 sequence (DNA): TGTGCCAGCAGCTTCCGGTCTAATCAGCCCCAGCATTTT.

V usage is TRBV12-3 or TRBV12-4 and J usage is TRBJ1-3; 8 bases are a match to TRBD1. Trimming at V came to 11 bases and at J to 2 bases, leaving 5 bases not matched to a gene. There are 13 residues in the CDR3. The CDR3 spells CASRQGTGNTIYF. The CDR3 DNA reads as TGTGCCTCAAGACAGGGGACTGGAAACACCATATATTTT.

The chain's CDR3 is CASSQRGQGADHQPQHF. The CDR3 bases are TGTGCCAGCAGCCAACGAGGACAGGGGGCTGATCATCAGCCCCAGCATTTT. V is TRBV3-1 (or the pseudogene TRBV3-2) and J is TRBJ1-5; 11 nucleotides align to TRBD1. CDR3 length: 17 amino acids. Germline CDR1 is LGHDT and CDR2 is YNNKEL (reference sequence). V trimming: 2 bases; J trimming: 5 bases; junction bases outside the gene matches: 8.

The chain has TRBV29-1 and TRBJ2-1; 9 bases are a match to TRBD2. Germline V gives CDR1 SQVTM, CDR2 ANQGSEA. This CDR3 has 14 residues. With 5 bases clipped from V and 1 base from J, the junction kept 3 bases outside the gene matches. CDR3 in amino acids: CSVPSGASYNEQFF. The CDR3 DNA is TGCAGCGTTCCTAGCGGGGCTTCCTACAATGAGCAGTTCTTC.

The chain joins TRBV3-1 (or the pseudogene TRBV3-2) to TRBJ2-5; D not certain. Deletions cut 6 bases from V and 6 bases from J, with 17 bases between. CDR3 length equals 14 residues. Germline CDR1 is LGHDT and CDR2 is YNNKEL (reference sequence). The CDR3 DNA reads TGTGCCAGCAGACATCTTTCGGGTCCGCAGACCCAGTACTTC. This translates into CASRHLSGPQTQYF.

J is TRBJ2-3 and V is TRBV18; D might be TRBD2 (5 bases). CDR3 length: 16 amino acids. CDR1 is KGHSH, CDR2 LQKENI, per germline. V gave up 2 bases and J gave up 5 bases, with 17 bases separating them. In nucleotides, the CDR3 is TGTGCCAGCTCACCAGTTAGGACTCAAGGGAAAGATACGCAGTATTTT. This codes for CASSPVRTQGKDTQYF. Full variable domain (rest looked up from reference TRBV18 and TRBJ2-3): NAGVMQNPRHLVRRRGQEARLRCSPMKGHSHVYWYRQLPEEGLKFMVYLQKENIIDESGMPKERFSAEFPKEGPSILRIQQVVRGDSAAYFCASSPVRTQGKDTQYFGPGTRLTVL.

The chain recombines TRBV18 with TRBJ2-7, with TRBD1 matching over 8 bases. Per germline, CDR1 KGHSH and CDR2 LQKENI. The junction had 16 bases not matched to a gene; V was cut back by 3 bases and J by 6 bases. This CDR3 spans 17 amino acids. DNA for the CDR3: TGTGCCAGCTCACCCCTCACGGGAAGGCAGGGGGCCCGCGAGCAGTACTTC. Its translation: CASSPLTGRQGAREQYF.

The chain carries TRBV6-5 and TRBJ2-7; 10 nucleotides line up with TRBD2. There are 15 residues in the CDR3. Per germline, CDR1 MNHEY and CDR2 SVGAGI. V lost 3 bases, J lost 5 bases, and 7 bases stayed unmatched. The CDR3: CASSYERGGGDEQYF. The CDR3 coding sequence is TGTGCCAGCAGTTATGAGCGGGGGGGCGGTGACGAGCAGTACTTC.

A word on this clone: Other DNA sequences of this sample code for an identical CDR3. The chain carries TRBV3-1 (or the pseudogene TRBV3-2) and TRBJ2-3, with 7 bases matching TRBD1. Germline CDR1 reads LGHDT; CDR2 reads YNNKEL (reference sequence). V dropped 3 bases and J dropped 3; count of bases not matched to a gene: 15. This CDR3 is built from 18 residues. The CDR3 nucleotides are TGTGCCAGCAGCCATGTGTCCGCCGGGACAGCTAGTACAGATACGCAGTATTTT. The encoded protein is CASSHVSAGTASTDTQYF.

The sample holds a few counts of this clone. V and J are TRBV24-1 and TRBJ2-3; TRBD1 agrees at 7 bases. Per germline, CDR1 KGHDR and CDR2 SFDVKD. After removal of 2 bases from V and 1 base from J, the junction contained 11 bases not matched to a gene. The CDR3 extends over 18 amino acids. The CDR3 coding sequence is TGTGCCACCAGTGATTCGTGGTCAGGGGGTGACCGCACAGATACGCAGTATTTT. Amino acids: CATSDSWSGGDRTDTQYF.

The genes are TRBV24-1 and TRBJ2-1; TRBD1 matches at 9 bases. Trimming took 2 bases from V and 3 from J; bases not matched to a gene: 4. Germline V gene lookup returns CDR1 KGHDR and CDR2 SFDVKD. CDR3 length: 16 residues. CDR3 bases: TGTGCCACCAGTGATTCTACAGGGGGCAGCTACAATGAGCAGTTCTTC. It is translated as CATSDSTGGSYNEQFF.

The chain has TRBV6-5 and TRBJ1-4; no clear D. V lost 1 base and J lost 8, with 11 bases in between. Germline CDR1 MNHEY, CDR2 SVGAGI. The CDR3 extends over 14 amino acids. The CDR3 is CASSYYRGGEKLFF. CDR3 nucleotide sequence: TGTGCCAGCAGTTACTACCGGGGTGGAGAAAAACTGTTTTTT.

This clone was counted between two and nine times. The chain carries TRBV7-7 and TRBJ2-3, with D possibly TRBD2 on 6 matching bases. With 5 bases removed from V and 2 bases from J, the gap between germline ends came to 17 bases. Germline CDR1 is SSHAT and CDR2 is FNYEAQ (reference sequence). CDR3 length equals 16 residues. The CDR3 DNA follows: TGTGCCAGCAGCCCGCTTTCCGGGACTTACACAGATACGCAGTATTTT. It specifies CASSPLSGTYTDTQYF.

V and J are TRBV7-3 and TRBJ2-4, with 8 bases lining up with TRBD1. The CDR3 sequence is 13 residues long. Germline CDR1 is SGHTA and CDR2 is FQGTGA. Unmatched junction bases numbered 6, after V lost 5 bases and J lost 9 bases. CDR3 nucleotide sequence: TGTGCCAGCAGCCCCGACAGGGGATCCATTCAGTACTTC. As protein: CASSPDRGSIQYF.